This entry is about one T cell receptor beta chain. These data come from a study of T cell changes during pregnancy in multiple sclerosis. Germline V CDR1 and CDR2: SGDLS, YYNGEE. This CDR3 has 16 amino acids. V dropped 3 bases and J dropped 0 bases, with 12 bases sitting between them. Profiled with immunoSEQ multiplex PCR; TCRdb holds only in-frame clones, not every one. The sample shows around 30,000 clones, about 92% of them seen only once. This chain links TRBV9 with TRBJ2-2, with D unresolved. The sample consisted of CD8+ T cells from peripheral blood mononuclear cells, taken before pregnancy. This TCR came from a female donor with multiple sclerosis, enrolled in a pregnancy study. CDR3 residues: CASSETANANTGELFF. The CDR3 coding sequence is TGTGCCAGCAGCGAAACAGCCAACGCGAACACCGGGGAGCTGTTTTTT. Based on the CDR3 plus reference TRBV9 and TRBJ2-2, the full variable domain is DSGVTQTPKHLITATGQRVTLRCSPRSGDLSVYWYQQSLDQGLQFLIQYYNGEERAKGNILERFSAQQFPDLHSELNLSSLELGDSALYFCASSETANANTGELFFGEGSRLTVL.